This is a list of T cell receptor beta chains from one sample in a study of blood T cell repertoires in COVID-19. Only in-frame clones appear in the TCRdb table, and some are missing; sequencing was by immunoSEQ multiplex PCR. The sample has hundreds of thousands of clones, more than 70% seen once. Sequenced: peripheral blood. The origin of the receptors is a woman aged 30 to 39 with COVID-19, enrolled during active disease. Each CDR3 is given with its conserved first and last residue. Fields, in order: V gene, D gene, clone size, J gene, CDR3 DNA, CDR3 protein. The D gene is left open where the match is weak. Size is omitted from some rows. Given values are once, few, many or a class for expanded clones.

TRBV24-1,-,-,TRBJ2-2,TGTGCCACCAGTGAATACAGGTCCGGCGGGGAGCTGTTTTTT,CATSEYRSGGELFF
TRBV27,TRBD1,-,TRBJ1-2,TGTGCCAGCAGTTGGGACAGGGGGACTAACTATGGCTACACCTTC,CASSWDRGTNYGYTF
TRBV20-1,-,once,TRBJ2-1,TGCAGCGTGGGGCTCGGCAATGAGCAGTTCTTC,CSVGLGNEQFF
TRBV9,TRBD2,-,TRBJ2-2,TGTGCCAGCAGCCCTAGCGGGAGTTACACCGGGGAGCTGTTTTTT,CASSPSGSYTGELFF
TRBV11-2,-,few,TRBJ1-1,TGTGCCAGCAGCTTGGTGCAGGCGAACACTGAAGCTTTCTTT,CASSLVQANTEAFF
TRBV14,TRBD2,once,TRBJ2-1,TGTGCCAGCAGCCAAACTAGCGGGAGCGTCCACAATGAGCAGTTCTTC,CASSQTSGSVHNEQFF
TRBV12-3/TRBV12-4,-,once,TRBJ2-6,TGTGCCAGCAGTATATCTGGGGCCAACGTCCTGACTTTC,CASSISGANVLTF
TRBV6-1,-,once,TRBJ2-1,TGTGCCAGCAGTGAATCAGGGCGCAATGAGCAGTTCTTC,CASSESGRNEQFF
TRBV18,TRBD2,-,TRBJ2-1,TGTGCCAGCTCACTCGGACTAGCGCCCTACAATGAGCAGTTCTTC,CASSLGLAPYNEQFF
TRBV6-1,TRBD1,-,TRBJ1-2,TGTGCCAGCAGTGAACCGGGACAGGGGCTGAACTATGGCTACACCTTC,CASSEPGQGLNYGYTF
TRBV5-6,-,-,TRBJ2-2,TGTGCCAGCAGGGGACACCAAAAGCAGCCGAACACCGGGGAGCTGTTTTTT,CASRGHQKQPNTGELFF
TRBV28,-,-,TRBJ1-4,TGTGCCAGGGGGCGGGAAAAACTGTTTTTT,CARGREKLFF
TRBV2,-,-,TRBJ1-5,TGTGCCAGCAGTGGGGCCGGTTATAGCAATCAGCCCCAGCATTTT,CASSGAGYSNQPQHF
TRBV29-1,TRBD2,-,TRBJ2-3,TGCAGCGTTGGACTAGCGGGAGGGCCCGCAGATACGCAGTATTTT,CSVGLAGGPADTQYF
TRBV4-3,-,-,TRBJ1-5,TGCGCCAGCAGCCAAGGGATTCACAGGGAAAATCAGCCCCAGCATTTT,CASSQGIHRENQPQHF
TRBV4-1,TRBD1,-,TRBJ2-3,TGCGCCAGCAGCGCCCGGACAGGGGAGATTTCAGATACGCAGTATTTT,CASSARTGEISDTQYF
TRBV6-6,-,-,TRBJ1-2,TGTGCCAGCAGTTTTAGGGGTCTAGAGGGCTACACCTTC,CASSFRGLEGYTF
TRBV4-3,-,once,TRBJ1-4,TGCGCCAGCAGCCCCGATAAGGGACTTGGGGAAAAACTGTTTTTT,CASSPDKGLGEKLFF
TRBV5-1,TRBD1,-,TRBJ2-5,TGCGCCAGCAGCTCCGGGACAGGGGGTTTGGAGACCCAGTACTTC,CASSSGTGGLETQYF
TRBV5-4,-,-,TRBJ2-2,TGTGCCAGCAGCTTGGCCCCAGAGGTTAACACCGGGGAGCTGTTTTTT,CASSLAPEVNTGELFF
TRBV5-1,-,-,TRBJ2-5,TGCGCCAGCAGCTTGGTTGGGGGGTTGGAGACCCAGTACTTC,CASSLVGGLETQYF
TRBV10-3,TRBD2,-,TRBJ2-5,TGTGCCATCAGTGGTCGGGCGCGGGAGCAGGCAGAGACCCAGTACTTC,CAISGRAREQAETQYF
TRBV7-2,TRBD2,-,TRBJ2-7,TGTGCCAGCAGCTTGGATGGGGCGACTAGCGTCTCCTACGAGCAGTACTTC,CASSLDGATSVSYEQYF
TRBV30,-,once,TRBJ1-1,TGTGCCTGGAGTAGGGGGTCTTGGACTGAAGCTTTCTTT,CAWSRGSWTEAFF
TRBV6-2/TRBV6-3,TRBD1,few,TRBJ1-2,TGTGCCAGCAGTTACGCGGTGAGGAACAGGGGCGACTATGGCTACACCTTC,CASSYAVRNRGDYGYTF
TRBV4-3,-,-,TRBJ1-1,TGCGCCAGCAGCCAGAGCAGACACTCGGTGAACACTGAAGCTTTCTTT,CASSQSRHSVNTEAFF
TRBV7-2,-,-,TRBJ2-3,TGTGCCAGCAGCCGCGAGGGAGTGGACACAGATACGCAGTATTTT,CASSREGVDTDTQYF
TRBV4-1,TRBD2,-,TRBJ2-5,TGCGCCAGCAGCCAAGCCGGGACTAACCGAGAGACCCAGTACTTC,CASSQAGTNRETQYF
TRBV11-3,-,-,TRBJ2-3,TGTGCCAGCAGCCCTGCGAGAGGCACAGATACGCAGTATTTT,CASSPARGTDTQYF
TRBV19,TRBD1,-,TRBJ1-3,TGTGCCAGTCAGCAGGGGGCGTTTGGAAACACCATATATTTT,CASQQGAFGNTIYF
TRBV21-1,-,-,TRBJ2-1,TGTGCCAGCAGCAAAGAAGTGGGCCTCTACAATGAGCAGTTCTTC,CASSKEVGLYNEQFF
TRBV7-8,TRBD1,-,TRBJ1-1,TGTGCCAGCAGCCTCCGATCGACAGGGTTGAACACTGAAGCTTTCTTT,CASSLRSTGLNTEAFF
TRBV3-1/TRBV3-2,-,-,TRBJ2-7,TGTGCCAGCAGCCAAGCGGACTGGAGTTACGAGCAGTACTTC,CASSQADWSYEQYF
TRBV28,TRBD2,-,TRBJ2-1,TGTGCCAGCAGTTCCTGGGGACTAGCGGGCTACAATGAGCAGTTCTTC,CASSSWGLAGYNEQFF
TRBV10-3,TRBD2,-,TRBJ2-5,TGTGCGTCTAGCGGGGGGCGGGATAATCCGGGTGAGACCCAGTACTTC,CASSGGRDNPGETQYF
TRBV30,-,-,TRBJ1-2,TGTGCCTGGAAGTACGGGGATCTACCCTATGGCTACACCTTC,CAWKYGDLPYGYTF
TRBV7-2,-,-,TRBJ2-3,TGTGCCAGCAGCTTAGCACTGGCGGCCAATACGCAGTATTTT,CASSLALAANTQYF
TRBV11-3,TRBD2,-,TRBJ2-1,TGTGCCAGCAGCTTGGCTTTGTCGGGAGGATTCAATGAGCAGTTCTTC,CASSLALSGGFNEQFF
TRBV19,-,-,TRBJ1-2,TGTGCCAGTAGTCCGCACATGGAGAACTATGGCTACACCTTC,CASSPHMENYGYTF
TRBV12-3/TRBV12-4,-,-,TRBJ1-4,TGCGCCAGCAGACTAACTAATGAAAAACTGTTTTTT,CASRLTNEKLFF
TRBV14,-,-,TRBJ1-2,TGTGCCAGCAGCCACTTTTCTACGTTGAGCGGCTACACCTTC,CASSHFSTLSGYTF
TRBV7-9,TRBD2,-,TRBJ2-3,TGTGCCAGCAGCTTAGGACTAGCGGTTGGTTCCGATACGCAGTATTTT,CASSLGLAVGSDTQYF
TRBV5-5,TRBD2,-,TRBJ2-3,TGTGCCAGCAGCTGGACTAGCGGGAGGGCCGGGACAGATACGCAGTATTTT,CASSWTSGRAGTDTQYF
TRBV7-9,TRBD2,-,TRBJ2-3,TGTGCCAGCAGCCAACCATTTGGGACTAGCGGGAGTACGGGTACGCAGTATTTT,CASSQPFGTSGSTGTQYF
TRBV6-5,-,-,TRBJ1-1,TGTGCCAGCAGTTACTCGAGTCAGGGCCGGGGGGAAGCTTTCTTT,CASSYSSQGRGEAFF
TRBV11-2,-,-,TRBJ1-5,TGTGCCAGCAGCTTAGATAGAGATCAGCCCCAGCATTTT,CASSLDRDQPQHF
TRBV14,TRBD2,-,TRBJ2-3,TGTGCCAGCAGCCAGACTCTAGCGGGGTCGCAGTATTTT,CASSQTLAGSQYF
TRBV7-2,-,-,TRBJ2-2,TGTGCCAGCAGCCCCCAGGGAGGCCAGAGCGGGGAGCTGTTTTTT,CASSPQGGQSGELFF
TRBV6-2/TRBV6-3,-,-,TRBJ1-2,TGTGCCAGCAGTGATCCGGGTCTACTTTATGGCTACACCTTC,CASSDPGLLYGYTF
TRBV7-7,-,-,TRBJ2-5,TGTGCTAGCAGTCCCGAGGCCGGGGAGACCCAGTACTTC,CASSPEAGETQYF
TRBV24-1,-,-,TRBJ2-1,TGTGCCACCGCCGGGACACCCTTTTACAATGAGCAGTTCTTC,CATAGTPFYNEQFF
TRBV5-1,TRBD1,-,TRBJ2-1,TGCGCCAGCAGCTTCACCCTAGGACAGGGGGCGGGTGAGCAGTTCTTC,CASSFTLGQGAGEQFF
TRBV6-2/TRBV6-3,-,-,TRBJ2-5,TGTGCCAGCAGTTATAGGGTGTCCGTGGGTAGGCCTACGGAGGCCCAGTACTTC,CASSYRVSVGRPTEAQYF